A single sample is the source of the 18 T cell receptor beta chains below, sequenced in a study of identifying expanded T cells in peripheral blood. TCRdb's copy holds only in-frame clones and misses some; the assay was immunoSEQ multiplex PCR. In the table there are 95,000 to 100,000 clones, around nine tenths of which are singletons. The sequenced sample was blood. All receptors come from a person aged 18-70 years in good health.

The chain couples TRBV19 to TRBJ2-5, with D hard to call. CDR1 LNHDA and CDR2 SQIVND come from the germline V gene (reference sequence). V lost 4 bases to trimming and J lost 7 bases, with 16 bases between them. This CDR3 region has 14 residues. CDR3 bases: TGTGCCAGTAGTAACGCAGACGGGTTGGTGACCCAGTACTTC. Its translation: CASSNADGLVTQYF. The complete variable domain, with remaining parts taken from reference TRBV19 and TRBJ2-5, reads DGGITQSPKYLFRKEGQNVTLSCEQNLNHDAMYWYRQDPGQGLRLIYYSQIVNDFQKGDIAEGYSVSREKKESFPLTVTSAQKNPTAFYLCASSNADGLVTQYFGPGTRLLVL.

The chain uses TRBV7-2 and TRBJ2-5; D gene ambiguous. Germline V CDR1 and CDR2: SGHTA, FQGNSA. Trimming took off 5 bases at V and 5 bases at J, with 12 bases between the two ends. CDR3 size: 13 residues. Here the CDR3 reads CASSLRFGETQYF. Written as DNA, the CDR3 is TGTGCCAGCAGCCTGAGGTTTGGGGAGACCCAGTACTTC.

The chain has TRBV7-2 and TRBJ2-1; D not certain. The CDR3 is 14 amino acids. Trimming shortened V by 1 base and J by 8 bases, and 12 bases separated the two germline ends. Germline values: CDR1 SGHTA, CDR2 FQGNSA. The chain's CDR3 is CASSLDRTQYEQFF. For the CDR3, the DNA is TGTGCCAGCAGCTTAGATCGTACACAATATGAGCAGTTCTTC.

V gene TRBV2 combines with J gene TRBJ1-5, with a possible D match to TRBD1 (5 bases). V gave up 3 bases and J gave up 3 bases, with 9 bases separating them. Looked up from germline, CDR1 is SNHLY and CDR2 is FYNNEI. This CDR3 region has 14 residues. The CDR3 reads CASSDRVLNQPQHF. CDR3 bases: TGTGCCAGCAGTGACAGGGTTCTCAATCAGCCCCAGCATTTT.

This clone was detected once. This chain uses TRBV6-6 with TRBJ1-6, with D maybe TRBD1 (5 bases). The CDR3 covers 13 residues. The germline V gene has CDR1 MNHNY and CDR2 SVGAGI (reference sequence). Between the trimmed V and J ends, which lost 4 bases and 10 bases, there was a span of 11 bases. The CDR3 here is CASSSGTASPLHF. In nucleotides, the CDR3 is TGTGCCAGCAGTTCGGGGACGGCGTCACCCCTCCACTTT.

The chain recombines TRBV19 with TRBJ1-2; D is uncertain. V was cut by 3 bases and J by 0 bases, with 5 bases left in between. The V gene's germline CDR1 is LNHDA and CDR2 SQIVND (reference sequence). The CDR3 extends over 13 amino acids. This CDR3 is CASSINPNYGYTF. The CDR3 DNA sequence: TGTGCCAGTAGTATTAATCCTAACTATGGCTACACCTTC.

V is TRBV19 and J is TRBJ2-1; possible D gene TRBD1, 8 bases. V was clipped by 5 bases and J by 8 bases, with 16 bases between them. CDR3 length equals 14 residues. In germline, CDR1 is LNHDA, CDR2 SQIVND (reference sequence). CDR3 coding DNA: TGTGCCAGTAGTCACAGGGGGAGGGTTGATGAGCAGTTCTTC. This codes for CASSHRGRVDEQFF.

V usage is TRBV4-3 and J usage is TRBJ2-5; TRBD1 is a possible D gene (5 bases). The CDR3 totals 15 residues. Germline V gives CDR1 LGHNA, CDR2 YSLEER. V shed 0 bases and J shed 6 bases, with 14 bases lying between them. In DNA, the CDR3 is TGCGCCAGCAGCCAAGATTGGCAGGGCGTCCAGACCCAGTACTTC. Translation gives CASSQDWQGVQTQYF.

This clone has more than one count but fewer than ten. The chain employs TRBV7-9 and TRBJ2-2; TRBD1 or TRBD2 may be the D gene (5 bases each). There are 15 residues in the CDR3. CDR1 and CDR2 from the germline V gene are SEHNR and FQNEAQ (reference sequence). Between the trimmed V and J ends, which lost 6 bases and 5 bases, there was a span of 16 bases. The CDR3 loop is CASRNPGAGTGELFF. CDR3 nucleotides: TGTGCCAGCAGGAACCCCGGGGCCGGTACCGGGGAGCTGTTTTTT.

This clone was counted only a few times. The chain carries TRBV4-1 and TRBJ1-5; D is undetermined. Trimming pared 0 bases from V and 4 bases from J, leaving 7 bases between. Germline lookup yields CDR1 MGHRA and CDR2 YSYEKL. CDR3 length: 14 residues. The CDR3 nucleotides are TGCGCCAGCAGCCAAGATAACGGGAATCAGCCCCAGCATTTT. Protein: CASSQDNGNQPQHF.

DNA for the CDR3: TGTGCCAGCAGCCAAGATGGCCCCGTGGTAGCGGGGAACAATGAGCAGTTCTTC. It translates to CASSQDGPVVAGNNEQFF. This chain uses TRBV4-2 with TRBJ2-1; 8 nucleotides line up with TRBD2. V trimming: 0 bases; J trimming: 5 bases; junction bases outside the gene matches: 12. The CDR3 has 18 amino acids. Per the germline V gene, CDR1 is LGHNA and CDR2 is YNFKEQ.

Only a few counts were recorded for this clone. CDR3 in amino acids: CASSVGPSGGSGTDTQYF. The CDR3 nucleotides read TGTGCCAGCAGCGTAGGTCCTAGCGGGGGGTCGGGCACAGATACGCAGTATTTT. The gene calls are TRBV9 and TRBJ2-3, with 11 bases aligning to TRBD2. The ends lost 0 bases at V and 1 base at J; junction bases unmatched: 7. This CDR3 has 18 residues. Germline CDR1 is SGDLS and CDR2 is YYNGEE. Looking up the rest from reference TRBV9 and TRBJ2-3 gives the full variable domain: DSGVTQTPKHLITATGQRVTLRCSPRSGDLSVYWYQQSLDQGLQFLIQYYNGEERAKGNILERFSAQQFPDLHSELNLSSLELGDSALYFCASSVGPSGGSGTDTQYFGPGTRLTVL.

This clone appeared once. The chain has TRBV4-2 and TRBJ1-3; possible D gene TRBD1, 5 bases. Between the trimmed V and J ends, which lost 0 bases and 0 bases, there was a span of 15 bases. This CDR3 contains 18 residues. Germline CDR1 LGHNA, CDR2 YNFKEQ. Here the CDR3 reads CASSQEEYWGGSGNTIYF. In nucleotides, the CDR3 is TGTGCCAGCAGCCAAGAAGAATATTGGGGGGGCTCTGGAAACACCATATATTTT.

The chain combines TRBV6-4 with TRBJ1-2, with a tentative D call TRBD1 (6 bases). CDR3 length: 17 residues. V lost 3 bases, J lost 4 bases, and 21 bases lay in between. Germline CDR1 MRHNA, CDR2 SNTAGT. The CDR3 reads CASSDKFGVGQIYGYTF. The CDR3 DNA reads TGTGCCAGCAGTGATAAATTTGGAGTCGGACAGATCTATGGCTACACCTTC.

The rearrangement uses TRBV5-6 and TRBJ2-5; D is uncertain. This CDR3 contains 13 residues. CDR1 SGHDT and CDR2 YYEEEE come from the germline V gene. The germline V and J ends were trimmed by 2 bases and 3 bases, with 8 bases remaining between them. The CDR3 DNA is TGTGCCAGCAGCTTTTGGGTTGAAGAGACCCAGTACTTC. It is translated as CASSFWVEETQYF. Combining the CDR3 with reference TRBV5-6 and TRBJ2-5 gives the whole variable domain DAGVTQSPTHLIKTRGQQVTLRCSPKSGHDTVSWYQQALGQGPQFIFQYYEEEERQRGNFPDRFSGHQFPNYSSELNVNALLLGDSALYLCASSFWVEETQYFGPGTRLLVL.

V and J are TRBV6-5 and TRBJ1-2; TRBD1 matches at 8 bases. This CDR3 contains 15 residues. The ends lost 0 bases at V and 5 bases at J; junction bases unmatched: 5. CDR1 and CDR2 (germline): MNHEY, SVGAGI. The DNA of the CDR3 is TGTGCCAGCAGTTACTCGGACAGGGTGCCATATGGCTACACCTTC. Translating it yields CASSYSDRVPYGYTF.

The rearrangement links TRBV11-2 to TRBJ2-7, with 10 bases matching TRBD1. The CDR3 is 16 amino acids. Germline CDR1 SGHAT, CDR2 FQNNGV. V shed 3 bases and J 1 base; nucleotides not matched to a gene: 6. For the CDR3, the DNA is TGTGCCAGCAGCTTCGGTCGGACAGGGGGGTCCTACGAGCAGTACTTC. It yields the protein CASSFGRTGGSYEQYF.

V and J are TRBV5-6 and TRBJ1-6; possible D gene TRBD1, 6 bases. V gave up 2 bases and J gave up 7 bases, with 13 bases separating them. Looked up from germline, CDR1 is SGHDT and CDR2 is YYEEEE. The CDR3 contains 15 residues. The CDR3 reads CASSFIQGWNSPLHF. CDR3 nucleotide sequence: TGTGCCAGCAGCTTTATTCAGGGGTGGAATTCACCCCTCCACTTT.